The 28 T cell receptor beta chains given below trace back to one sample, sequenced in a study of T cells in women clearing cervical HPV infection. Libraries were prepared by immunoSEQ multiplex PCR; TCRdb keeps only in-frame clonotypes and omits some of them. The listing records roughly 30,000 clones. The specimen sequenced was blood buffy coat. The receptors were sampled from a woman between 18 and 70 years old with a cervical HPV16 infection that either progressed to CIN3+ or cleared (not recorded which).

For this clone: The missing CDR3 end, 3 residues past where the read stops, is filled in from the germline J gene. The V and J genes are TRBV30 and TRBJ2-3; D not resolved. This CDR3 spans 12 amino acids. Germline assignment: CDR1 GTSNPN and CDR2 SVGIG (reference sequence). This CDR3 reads CAWSTVKETQYF. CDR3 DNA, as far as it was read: TGTGCCTGGAGTACGGTAAAAGAGACG.

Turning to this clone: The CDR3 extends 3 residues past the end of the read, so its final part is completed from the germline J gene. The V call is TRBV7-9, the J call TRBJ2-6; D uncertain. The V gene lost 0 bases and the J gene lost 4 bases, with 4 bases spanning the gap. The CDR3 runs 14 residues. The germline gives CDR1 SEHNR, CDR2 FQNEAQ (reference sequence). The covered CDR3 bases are TGTGCCAGCAGCTTAGCGACAGGGGCCAACGTC. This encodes CASSLATGANV. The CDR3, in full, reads CASSLATGANVLTF.

CDR3 sequence reads: CASSPGGETQYF. The sequenced CDR3 bases are TGTGCCAGCAGCCCCGGGGGGGAGACC. The J gene is TRBJ2-5, the V gene TRBV5-4; 7 nucleotides match TRBD2. Coverage ceases 3 residues before the CDR3 finishes, and the germline J gene fills in the end. With 4 bases clipped from V and 5 bases from J, the junction kept 2 bases outside the gene matches. There are 12 residues in the CDR3. Germline CDR1 and CDR2: SGHNT and YYREEE (reference sequence).

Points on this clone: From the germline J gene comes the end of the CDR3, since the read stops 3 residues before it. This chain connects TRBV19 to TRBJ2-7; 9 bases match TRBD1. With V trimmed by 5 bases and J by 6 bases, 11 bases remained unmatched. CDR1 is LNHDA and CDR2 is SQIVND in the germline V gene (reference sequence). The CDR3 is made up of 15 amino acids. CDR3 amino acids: CASSFEPGQGFEQYF. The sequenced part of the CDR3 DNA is TGTGCCAGTAGTTTCGAACCAGGACAGGGGTTCGAG.

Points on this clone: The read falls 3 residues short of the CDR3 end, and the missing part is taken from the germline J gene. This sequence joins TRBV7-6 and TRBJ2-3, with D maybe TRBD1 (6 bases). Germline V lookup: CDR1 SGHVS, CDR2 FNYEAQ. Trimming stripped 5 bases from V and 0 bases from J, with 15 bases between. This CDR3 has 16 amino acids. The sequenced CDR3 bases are TGTGCCAGCAGCATAAATTCAGGGGTTAGCACAGATACG. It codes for CASSINSGVSTDT. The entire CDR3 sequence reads CASSINSGVSTDTQYF.

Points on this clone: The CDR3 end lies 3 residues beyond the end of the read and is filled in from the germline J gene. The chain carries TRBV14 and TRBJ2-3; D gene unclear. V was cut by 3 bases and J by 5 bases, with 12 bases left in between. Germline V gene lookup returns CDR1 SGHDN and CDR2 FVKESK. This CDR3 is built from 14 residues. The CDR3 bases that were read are TGTGCCAGCAGCCATGGCCTGAGAGGAGATACG. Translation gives CASSHGLRGDT. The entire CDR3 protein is CASSHGLRGDTQYF.

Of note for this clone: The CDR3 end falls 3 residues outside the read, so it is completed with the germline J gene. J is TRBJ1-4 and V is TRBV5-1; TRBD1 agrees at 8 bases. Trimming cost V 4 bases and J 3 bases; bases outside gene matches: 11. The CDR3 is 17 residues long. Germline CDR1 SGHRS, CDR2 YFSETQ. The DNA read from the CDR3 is TGCGCCAGCAGCATAGGACAGGGCTACGGAGCTAATGAAAAA. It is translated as CASSIGQGYGANEK. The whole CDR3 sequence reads CASSIGQGYGANEKLFF.

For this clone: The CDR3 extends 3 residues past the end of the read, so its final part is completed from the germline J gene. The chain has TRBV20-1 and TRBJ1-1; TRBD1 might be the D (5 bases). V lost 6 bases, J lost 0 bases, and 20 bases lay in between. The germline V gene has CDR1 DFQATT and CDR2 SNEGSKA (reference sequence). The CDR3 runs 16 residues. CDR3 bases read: TGCAGTGCCACCTGGGGCACTTCGACGATGAACACTGAA. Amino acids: CSATWGTSTMNTE. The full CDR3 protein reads CSATWGTSTMNTEAFF.

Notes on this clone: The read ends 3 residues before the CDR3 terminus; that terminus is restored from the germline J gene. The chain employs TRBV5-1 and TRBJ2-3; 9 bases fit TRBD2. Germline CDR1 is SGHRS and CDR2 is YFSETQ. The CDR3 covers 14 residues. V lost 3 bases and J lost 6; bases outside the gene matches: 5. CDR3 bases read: TGCGCCAGCAGCTATGGAGCGGGAGGCGATACG. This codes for CASSYGAGGDT. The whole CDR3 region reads CASSYGAGGDTQYF.

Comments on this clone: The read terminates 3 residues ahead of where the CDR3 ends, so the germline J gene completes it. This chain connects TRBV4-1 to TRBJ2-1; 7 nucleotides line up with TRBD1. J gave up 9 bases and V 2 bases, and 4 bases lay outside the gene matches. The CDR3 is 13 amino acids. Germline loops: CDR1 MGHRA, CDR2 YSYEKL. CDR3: CASSQTTGIEQFF. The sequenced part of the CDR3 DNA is TGCGCCAGCAGCCAAACGACAGGGATTGAG.

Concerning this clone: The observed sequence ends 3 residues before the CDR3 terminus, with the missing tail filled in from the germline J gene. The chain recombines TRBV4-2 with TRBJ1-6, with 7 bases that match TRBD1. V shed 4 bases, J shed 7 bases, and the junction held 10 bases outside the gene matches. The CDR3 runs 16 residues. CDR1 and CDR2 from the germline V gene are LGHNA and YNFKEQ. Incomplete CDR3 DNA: TGTGCCAGCAGCCTCCAGGGGGGCATAGTCAATTCACCC. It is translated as CASSLQGGIVNSP. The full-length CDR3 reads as CASSLQGGIVNSPLHF.

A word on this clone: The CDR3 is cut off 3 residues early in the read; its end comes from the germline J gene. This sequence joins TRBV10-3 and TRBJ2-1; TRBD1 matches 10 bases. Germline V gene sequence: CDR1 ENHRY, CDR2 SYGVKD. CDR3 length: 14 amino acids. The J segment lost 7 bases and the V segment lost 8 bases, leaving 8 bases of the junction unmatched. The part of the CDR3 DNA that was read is TGTGCCATCGGCGGGGACAGGGGAGTAAATGAG. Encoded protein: CAIGGDRGVNE. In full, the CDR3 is CAIGGDRGVNEQFF.

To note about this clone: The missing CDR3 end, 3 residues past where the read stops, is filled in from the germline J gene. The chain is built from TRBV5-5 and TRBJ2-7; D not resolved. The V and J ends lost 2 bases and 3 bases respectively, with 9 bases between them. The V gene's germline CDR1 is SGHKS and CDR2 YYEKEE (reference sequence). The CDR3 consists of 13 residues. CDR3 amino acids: CASSFEGYYEQYF. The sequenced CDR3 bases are TGTGCCAGCAGCTTCGAAGGGTACTACGAG.

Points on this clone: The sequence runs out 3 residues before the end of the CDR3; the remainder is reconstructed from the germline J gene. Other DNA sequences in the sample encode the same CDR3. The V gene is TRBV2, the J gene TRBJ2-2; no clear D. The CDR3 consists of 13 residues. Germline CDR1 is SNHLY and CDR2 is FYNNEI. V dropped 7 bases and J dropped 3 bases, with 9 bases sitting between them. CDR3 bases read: TGTGCCAGCACCGACACTTACACCGGGGAG. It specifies CASTDTYTGE. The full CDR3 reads CASTDTYTGELFF.

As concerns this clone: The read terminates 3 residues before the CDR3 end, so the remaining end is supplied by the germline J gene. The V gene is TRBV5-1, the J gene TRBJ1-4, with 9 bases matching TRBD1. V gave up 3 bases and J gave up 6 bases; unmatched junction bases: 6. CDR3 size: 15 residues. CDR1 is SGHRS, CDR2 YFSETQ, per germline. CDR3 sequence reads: CASSSLGTGYEKLFF. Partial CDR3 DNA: TGCGCCAGCAGCTCCTTAGGGACAGGGTATGAAAAA.

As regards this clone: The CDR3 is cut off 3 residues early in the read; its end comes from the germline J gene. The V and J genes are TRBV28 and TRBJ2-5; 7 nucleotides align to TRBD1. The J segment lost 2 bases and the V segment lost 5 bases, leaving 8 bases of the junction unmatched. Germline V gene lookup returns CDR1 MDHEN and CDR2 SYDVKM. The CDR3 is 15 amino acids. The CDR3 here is CASSPQGEPQETQYF. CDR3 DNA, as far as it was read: TGTGCCAGCAGTCCTCAGGGGGAACCTCAAGAGACC.

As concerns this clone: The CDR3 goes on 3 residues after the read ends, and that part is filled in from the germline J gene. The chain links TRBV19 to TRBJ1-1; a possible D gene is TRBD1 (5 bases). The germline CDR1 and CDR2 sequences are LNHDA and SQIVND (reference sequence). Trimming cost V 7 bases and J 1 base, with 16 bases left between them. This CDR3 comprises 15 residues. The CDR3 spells CASTTSPTGNTEAFF. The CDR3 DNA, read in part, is TGTGCCAGTACCACTTCACCCACAGGGAACACTGAA.

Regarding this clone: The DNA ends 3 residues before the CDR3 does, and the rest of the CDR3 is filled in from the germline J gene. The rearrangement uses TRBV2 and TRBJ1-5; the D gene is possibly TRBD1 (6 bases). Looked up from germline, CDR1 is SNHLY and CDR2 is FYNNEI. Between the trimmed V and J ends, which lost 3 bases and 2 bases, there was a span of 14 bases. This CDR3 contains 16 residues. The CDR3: CASSDEWGQGNQPQHF. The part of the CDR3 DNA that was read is TGTGCCAGCAGTGACGAGTGGGGGCAAGGCAATCAGCCC.

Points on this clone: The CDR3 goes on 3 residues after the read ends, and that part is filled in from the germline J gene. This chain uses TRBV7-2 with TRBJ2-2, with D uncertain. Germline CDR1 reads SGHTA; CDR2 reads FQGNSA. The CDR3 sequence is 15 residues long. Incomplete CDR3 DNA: TGTGCCAGCAGCAACTCTCCCGCAACTAATGAAAAG. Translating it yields CASSNSPATNEK. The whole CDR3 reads CASSNSPATNEKLFF.

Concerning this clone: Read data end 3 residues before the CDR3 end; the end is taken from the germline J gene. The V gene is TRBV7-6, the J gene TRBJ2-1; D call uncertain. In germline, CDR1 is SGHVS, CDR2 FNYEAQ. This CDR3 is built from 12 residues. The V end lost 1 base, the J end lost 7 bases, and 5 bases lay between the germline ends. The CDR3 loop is CASSLGANEQFF. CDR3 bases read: TGTGCCAGCAGCTTAGGGGCTAATGAG.

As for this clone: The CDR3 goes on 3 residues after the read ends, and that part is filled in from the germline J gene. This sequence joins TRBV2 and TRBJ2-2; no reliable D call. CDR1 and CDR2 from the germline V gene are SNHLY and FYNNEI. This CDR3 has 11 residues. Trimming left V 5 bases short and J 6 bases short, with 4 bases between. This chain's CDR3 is CASSRSGELFF. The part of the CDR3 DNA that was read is TGTGCCAGCAGTAGGTCCGGGGAG.

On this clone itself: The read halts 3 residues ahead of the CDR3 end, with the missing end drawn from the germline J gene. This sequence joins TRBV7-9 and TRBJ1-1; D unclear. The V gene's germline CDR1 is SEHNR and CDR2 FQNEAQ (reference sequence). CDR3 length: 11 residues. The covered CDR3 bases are TGTGCCAGCAGCTTAAACCAGAAG. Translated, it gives CASSLNQK. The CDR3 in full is CASSLNQKAFF.

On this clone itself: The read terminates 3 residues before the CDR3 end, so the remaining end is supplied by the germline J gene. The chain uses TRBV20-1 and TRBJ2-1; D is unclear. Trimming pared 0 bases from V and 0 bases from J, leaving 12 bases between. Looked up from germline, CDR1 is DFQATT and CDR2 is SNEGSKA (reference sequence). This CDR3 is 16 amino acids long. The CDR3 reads CSARDHRLDSYNEQFF. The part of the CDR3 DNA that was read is TGCAGTGCTAGAGATCACCGACTGGACTCCTACAATGAG.

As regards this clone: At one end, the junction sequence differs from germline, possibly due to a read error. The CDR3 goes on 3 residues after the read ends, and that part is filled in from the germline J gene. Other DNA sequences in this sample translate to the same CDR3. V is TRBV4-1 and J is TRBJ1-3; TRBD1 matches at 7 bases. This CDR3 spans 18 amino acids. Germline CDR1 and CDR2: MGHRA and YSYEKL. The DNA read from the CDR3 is TGCGCCAGCAGCCAAACGATGTACAGGGGAGTAGACGGAAACACA. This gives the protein CASSQTMYRGVDGNT. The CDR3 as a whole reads CASSQTMYRGVDGNTIYF.

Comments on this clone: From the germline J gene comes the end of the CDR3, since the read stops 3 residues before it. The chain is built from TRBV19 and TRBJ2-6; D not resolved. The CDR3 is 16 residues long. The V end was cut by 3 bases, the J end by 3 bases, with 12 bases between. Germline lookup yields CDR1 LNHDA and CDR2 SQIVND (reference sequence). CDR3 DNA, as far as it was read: TGTGCCAGTAGTATGAATCAAGGGTTTGGGGCCAACGTC. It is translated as CASSMNQGFGANV. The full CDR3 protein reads CASSMNQGFGANVLTF.

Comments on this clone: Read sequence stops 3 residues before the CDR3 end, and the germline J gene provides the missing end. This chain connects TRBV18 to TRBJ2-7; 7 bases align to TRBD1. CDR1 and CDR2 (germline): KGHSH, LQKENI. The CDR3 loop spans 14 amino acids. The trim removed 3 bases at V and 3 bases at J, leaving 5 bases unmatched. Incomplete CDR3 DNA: TGTGCCAGCTCACCCGACGACAGGGTCTACGAG. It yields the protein CASSPDDRVYE. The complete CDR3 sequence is CASSPDDRVYEQYF.

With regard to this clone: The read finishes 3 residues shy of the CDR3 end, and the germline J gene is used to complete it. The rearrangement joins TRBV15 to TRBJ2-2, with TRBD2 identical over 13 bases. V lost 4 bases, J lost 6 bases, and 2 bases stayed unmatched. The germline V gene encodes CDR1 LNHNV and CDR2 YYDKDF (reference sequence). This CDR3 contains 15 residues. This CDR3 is CATSTTSGGPGELFF. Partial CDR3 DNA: TGTGCCACCAGCACGACTAGCGGGGGGCCCGGGGAG.

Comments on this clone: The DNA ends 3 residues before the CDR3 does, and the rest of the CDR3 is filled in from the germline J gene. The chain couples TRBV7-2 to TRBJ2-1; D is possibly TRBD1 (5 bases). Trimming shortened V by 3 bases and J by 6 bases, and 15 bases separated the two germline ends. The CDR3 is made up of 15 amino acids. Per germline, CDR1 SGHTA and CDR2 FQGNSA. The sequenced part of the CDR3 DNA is TGTGCCAGCAGCTTCACCCGGAGAAGGGGCAATGAG. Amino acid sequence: CASSFTRRRGNE. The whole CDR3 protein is CASSFTRRRGNEQFF.